This T cell receptor beta chain stems from a study of T cells in Graves' hyperthyroidism and ophthalmopathy (dated by TCRdb to the late 2010s). For context, the study as a whole: Peripheral blood was sampled at the time of initial diagnosis, prior to any treatment. To identify TCR V-J signatures that set the groups apart, the researchers used a discovery cohort of 95 to 100 patients, made up of approximately 43 with Graves' ophthalmopathy and some 55 with stable Graves' hyperthyroidism. An independent validation cohort of under 20 hyperthyroidism patients and about 15 patients who later progressed to ophthalmopathy tested prospective prediction of ophthalmopathy. The roughly 99 discovery patients were divided at random into training and test sets in a 7:3 ratio. The study also compared thyroid tissue and blood T-cell repertoires from a handful of Graves' hyperthyroidism patients. Following sampling, methimazole starting at 30 mg daily was given to hyperthyroidism patients, and high-dose intravenous methylprednisolone was given to ophthalmopathy patients. According to the paper, TCR Vbeta CDR3 sequencing was carried out on over 130 peripheral blood samples, which came from 40 to 45 ophthalmopathy, 75 or so hyperthyroidism and about 17 progressor patients.

Amplification of TCR beta CDR3 regions was carried out from RNA transcripts. For the first round of RT-PCR on the TCR CDR3, the HTBI primer set was used together with the Qiagen OneStep RT-PCR kit. A second multiplex PCR round built the libraries, followed by size selection and purification. Libraries were sequenced paired-end with 100 bp reads on an Illumina HiSeq2000. From the authors' description of their analysis: SOAPnuke was used to process the raw data, removing reads that contained adapters or uncalled bases, had a mean Phred below 15, or lacked an exact match to the constant primer or identifier. COPE v1.2.5 was used to merge the high-quality paired reads, and each unique nucleotide sequence was defined as a clonotype. MiTCR v1.1 was used to align clonotypes to the IMGT TRBV, TRBD and TRBJ reference segments. The analysis was restricted to V-J combinations with a frequency above 0.0001, which together covered just over 99% of the repertoires. The TCS score was defined as F50 (clonal expansion) divided by E x V (chaos), with BLOSUM62-based TCRdist calculated between CDR3 peptides within each V-J. Welch's t-statistics and random forest reduced 514 V-J features to 10 to 15, which were used in a naive Bayes classifier (R e1071). TCRdb's own reprocessing of the public reads used fastp at Q25 and MiXCR and kept productive beta chains. Rows are combined by CDR3 protein, so each entry shows the most common genes and DNA. What appears here as the V and J calls and clone size reflects TCRdb's work, not the paper's. This sample holds approximately 600,000 distinct CDR3 sequences; 14% were observed only once. The biggest ten clones account for around 7% of the sample.

Moderately to severely active disease, a Clinical Activity Score of at least 3, a NOSPECS grade of at least 4, and a duration under 3 months were present in ophthalmopathy patients. Any patient with an uncontrolled infection, another autoimmune disease, pregnancy or lactation was excluded. Clinical symptoms, serum thyroxine and TRAb, thyroid ultrasound, and orbital computed tomography formed the basis for the diagnoses. PBMCs were isolated from more than 8 ml of fresh peripheral blood by Ficoll-Paque density gradient centrifugation. Trizol reagent was used to extract total RNA, and RNA quality was then checked on an Agilent 2100 Bioanalyzer. The CDR3 measures 20 amino acids from cysteine to phenylalanine. Only CDR3 DNA remains: 60 bases, in frame from the first base. CDR1 LGHNA and CDR2 YSLEER are derived from the germline V gene. The germline V and J ends show losses of 4 bases and 2 bases respectively, and no gene match explains 17 bases of the junction.

Broad study findings and their caveats: A model built on a 13 V-J signature distinguished ophthalmopathy from stable hyperthyroidism, reaching about 88% sensitivity and approximately 83% specificity in cross-validation and 80%/75% in testing. During validation, the model predicted progression to ophthalmopathy a median of about 5.9 months ahead of onset, with around 71% sensitivity and 72.22% specificity. No statistical method was used to set the sample size in advance, and investigators knew the group allocation. Blood samples also contained most of the expanded thyroid clonotypes (frequency above 0.001), which suggests that blood repertoires may reflect thyroid immune responses.

The table lists this clonotype with a few counts. There is no known antigen for this receptor. Base-call qualities are not available, and no considerably larger clone is one nucleotide away. Sequencing used blood. The chain is made from TRBV4-3 and TRBJ2-1; 10 bases in the middle match TRBD2. The source is a woman aged 18-29 years with Graves' ophthalmopathy. CDR3 sequence: CASSPSRWISGRTAYNEQFF. The DNA sequence is TGCGCCAGCAGCCCCTCAAGGTGGATTAGCGGGAGGACTGCCTACAATGAGCAGTTCTTC.